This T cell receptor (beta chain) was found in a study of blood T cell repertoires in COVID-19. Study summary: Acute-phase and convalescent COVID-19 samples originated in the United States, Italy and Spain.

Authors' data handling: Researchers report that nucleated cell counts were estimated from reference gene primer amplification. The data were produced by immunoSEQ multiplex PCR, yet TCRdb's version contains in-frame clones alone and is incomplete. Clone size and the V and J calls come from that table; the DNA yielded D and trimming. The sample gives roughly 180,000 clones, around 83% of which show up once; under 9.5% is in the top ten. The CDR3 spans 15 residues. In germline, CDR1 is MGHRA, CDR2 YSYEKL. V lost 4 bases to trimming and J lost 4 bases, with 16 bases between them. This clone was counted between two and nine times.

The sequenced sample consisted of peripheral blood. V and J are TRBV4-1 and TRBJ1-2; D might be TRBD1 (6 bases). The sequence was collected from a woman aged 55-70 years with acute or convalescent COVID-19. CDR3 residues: CASSPRRTDVYGYTF. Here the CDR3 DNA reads TGCGCCAGCAGCCCACGCCGGACAGATGTCTATGGCTACACCTTC.